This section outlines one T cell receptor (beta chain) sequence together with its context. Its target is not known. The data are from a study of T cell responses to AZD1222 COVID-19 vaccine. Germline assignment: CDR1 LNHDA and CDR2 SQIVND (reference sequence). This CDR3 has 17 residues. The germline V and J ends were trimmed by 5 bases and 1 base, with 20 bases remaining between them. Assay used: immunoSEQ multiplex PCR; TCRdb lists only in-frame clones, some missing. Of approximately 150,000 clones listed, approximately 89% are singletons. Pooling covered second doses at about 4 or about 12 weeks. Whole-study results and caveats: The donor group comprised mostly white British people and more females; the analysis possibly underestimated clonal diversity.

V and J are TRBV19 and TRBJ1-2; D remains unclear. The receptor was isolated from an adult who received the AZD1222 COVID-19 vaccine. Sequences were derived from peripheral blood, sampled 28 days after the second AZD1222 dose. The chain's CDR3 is CASSSAGLLYDNYGYTF. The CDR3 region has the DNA TGTGCCAGTAGTTCTGCCGGGCTCCTTTATGATAACTATGGCTACACCTTC.